These T cell receptor beta chains were read from a single sample in a study of blood T cells in healthy people across ages. TCRdb fed the 5' RACE reads into MiXCR, producing one record per CDR3 protein. There are 780,000 or so distinct CDR3 sequences in the sample; 50% to 65% occur only once, and 40% to 50% lies in the top ten. Sequenced sample: blood. These receptors originate from an older man in good health. The CDR3 runs from the conserved cysteine through the conserved F or W. Each record gives: J gene, D gene, clone size, V gene, CDR3 DNA, CDR3 protein. A D gene is named only where the DNA matches it firmly. Clone size is stated in some rows and not others, as once, few, many or a class when expanded.

j_call: TRBJ2-3
d_call: -
clone_size: -
v_call: TRBV7-2
cdr3_nt: TGTGCCAGCAGCTTAGTCGGGGCTTCTAGCACAGATACGCAGTATTTT
cdr3_aa: CASSLVGASSTDTQYF

j_call: TRBJ2-1
d_call: TRBD2
clone_size: -
v_call: TRBV5-1
cdr3_nt: TGCGCCAGCAGCATTGGGACTAGCGGGAGGGTGTCCTACAATGAGCAGTTCTTC
cdr3_aa: CASSIGTSGRVSYNEQFF

j_call: TRBJ2-3
d_call: TRBD1
clone_size: -
v_call: TRBV28
cdr3_nt: TGTGCCGGCAGCCCCCCGGACAGGTACACAGATACGCAGTATTTT
cdr3_aa: CAGSPPDRYTDTQYF

j_call: TRBJ2-2
d_call: -
clone_size: -
v_call: TRBV3-1
cdr3_nt: TGTGCCAGCAGCCAAGTATCCGGGGGCGCGCGGACCGGGGAGCTGTTTTTT
cdr3_aa: CASSQVSGGARTGELFF

j_call: TRBJ2-7
d_call: -
clone_size: few
v_call: TRBV25-1
cdr3_nt: TGTGCCAGCCGAGGGGTTAACTTGTACGAGCAGTACTTC
cdr3_aa: CASRGVNLYEQYF

j_call: TRBJ1-1
d_call: -
clone_size: -
v_call: TRBV5-1
cdr3_nt: TGCGCCAGCAGCTTGGCTCGGGGTGAAGCTTTCTTT
cdr3_aa: CASSLARGEAFF

j_call: TRBJ2-1
d_call: -
clone_size: -
v_call: TRBV21-1
cdr3_nt: TGTGCCAGCAGCAAGGCACTAGCGGGAGGTTACAATGAGCAGTTCTTC
cdr3_aa: CASSKALAGGYNEQFF

j_call: TRBJ1-4
d_call: -
clone_size: -
v_call: TRBV27
cdr3_nt: TGTGCCAGCAGTCCTACATGGTTTGGGAGGGAAAAACTGTTTTTT
cdr3_aa: CASSPTWFGREKLFF

j_call: TRBJ1-5
d_call: -
clone_size: -
v_call: TRBV4-1
cdr3_nt: TGCGCCAGCAGCCAAGATGGCAGGCCTGAGCAGCCCCAGCATTTT
cdr3_aa: CASSQDGRPEQPQHF

j_call: TRBJ2-1
d_call: -
clone_size: -
v_call: TRBV27
cdr3_nt: TGTGCCAGCAGTTTATCCGAGGGGGAGAGATACAATGAGCAGTTCTTC
cdr3_aa: CASSLSEGERYNEQFF

j_call: TRBJ1-4
d_call: -
clone_size: -
v_call: TRBV7-3
cdr3_nt: TGTGCCAGCAGCTTAACCGGACAGTTTGGCGAAAAACTGTTTTTT
cdr3_aa: CASSLTGQFGEKLFF

j_call: TRBJ1-2
d_call: -
clone_size: -
v_call: TRBV12-3/TRBV12-4
cdr3_nt: TGTGCCAGCAGTTTCGGGAGTATGGGTGGCTACACCTTC
cdr3_aa: CASSFGSMGGYTF

j_call: TRBJ2-1
d_call: -
clone_size: -
v_call: TRBV7-2
cdr3_nt: TGTGCCAGCAGCTTAGGTTGGACTATGAGCTCCTACAATGAGCAGTTCTTC
cdr3_aa: CASSLGWTMSSYNEQFF

j_call: TRBJ2-7
d_call: -
clone_size: -
v_call: TRBV4-2
cdr3_nt: TGTGCCAGCAGCCTCCTGGGGGGCCACTACAATGAGCAGTACTTC
cdr3_aa: CASSLLGGHYNEQYF

j_call: TRBJ2-5
d_call: -
clone_size: -
v_call: TRBV6-5
cdr3_nt: TGTGCCAGCACCGGAAGGGGGGGGACCCAGTACTTC
cdr3_aa: CASTGRGGTQYF

j_call: TRBJ2-3
d_call: TRBD2
clone_size: -
v_call: TRBV20-1
cdr3_nt: TGCAGTGCTAGAACCTCTAGCGGTATCACAGATACGCAGTATTTT
cdr3_aa: CSARTSSGITDTQYF

j_call: TRBJ2-6
d_call: TRBD1
clone_size: -
v_call: TRBV5-6
cdr3_nt: TGTGCCAGCGGGACAGGGGACGGGGCCAACGTCCTGACTTTC
cdr3_aa: CASGTGDGANVLTF

j_call: TRBJ2-7
d_call: -
clone_size: -
v_call: TRBV6-6
cdr3_nt: TGTGCCAGCAGTTACTACTCCAGGGGGGCCGGCGCCGAGCAGTACTTC
cdr3_aa: CASSYYSRGAGAEQYF

j_call: TRBJ2-7
d_call: TRBD1
clone_size: -
v_call: TRBV20-1
cdr3_nt: TGCAGTGTTACACCGCCGACAGGGGTCTCCTACGAGCAGTACTTC
cdr3_aa: CSVTPPTGVSYEQYF

j_call: TRBJ2-7
d_call: -
clone_size: few
v_call: TRBV7-9
cdr3_nt: TGTGCCAGCAGCCCCTCAACCCAGGGACCCTACGAGCAGTACTTC
cdr3_aa: CASSPSTQGPYEQYF

j_call: TRBJ2-7
d_call: TRBD2
clone_size: once
v_call: TRBV4-1
cdr3_nt: TGCGCCAGCAGCCAAGACAGTTCGCTAGCGGGGAATGAGCAGTACTTC
cdr3_aa: CASSQDSSLAGNEQYF

j_call: TRBJ2-1
d_call: -
clone_size: -
v_call: TRBV12-3/TRBV12-4
cdr3_nt: TGTGCCAGCAGCCCCCCCCGACTAACCCCCTACAATGAGCAGTTCTTC
cdr3_aa: CASSPPRLTPYNEQFF

j_call: TRBJ2-3
d_call: -
clone_size: few
v_call: TRBV25-1
cdr3_nt: TGTGCCAGCAGTGATCCTGGACAGTCGGATACGCAGTATTTT
cdr3_aa: CASSDPGQSDTQYF

j_call: TRBJ2-1
d_call: TRBD1
clone_size: few
v_call: TRBV12-3/TRBV12-4
cdr3_nt: TGTGCCAGCAGTCTCCGAGGGACAGCGTACTACAATGAGCAGTTCTTC
cdr3_aa: CASSLRGTAYYNEQFF

j_call: TRBJ2-2
d_call: -
clone_size: -
v_call: TRBV24-1
cdr3_nt: TGTGCCACCAGTGATCCGCAGGGACATGCCAAGAACACCGGGGAGCTGTTTTTT
cdr3_aa: CATSDPQGHAKNTGELFF

j_call: TRBJ1-4
d_call: -
clone_size: -
v_call: TRBV6-1
cdr3_nt: TGTGCCAGCACCCAGTTGAGGTGGGAAAAACTGTTTTTT
cdr3_aa: CASTQLRWEKLFF

j_call: TRBJ2-1
d_call: -
clone_size: -
v_call: TRBV7-9
cdr3_nt: TGTGCCAGCAGCTTAAGCAGGGGAGGGGATGAGCAGTTCTTC
cdr3_aa: CASSLSRGGDEQFF

j_call: TRBJ1-2
d_call: -
clone_size: -
v_call: TRBV25-1
cdr3_nt: TGTGCCAGCAGTGAATTGAGCTGTGGCTACACCTTC
cdr3_aa: CASSELSCGYTF

j_call: TRBJ1-1
d_call: TRBD1
clone_size: -
v_call: TRBV7-8
cdr3_nt: TGTGCCAGCAGCTCAAGGGACAGGTTGGACACTGAAGCTTTCTTT
cdr3_aa: CASSSRDRLDTEAFF

j_call: TRBJ2-1
d_call: -
clone_size: many
v_call: TRBV29-1
cdr3_nt: TGCAGCGTTGCAGGTAATGAGCAGTTCTTC
cdr3_aa: CSVAGNEQFF

j_call: TRBJ1-6
d_call: TRBD1
clone_size: -
v_call: TRBV20-1
cdr3_nt: TGCAGTGCTAGAATTGACAGGGCCAATAATTCACCCCTCCACTTT
cdr3_aa: CSARIDRANNSPLHF

j_call: TRBJ2-3
d_call: TRBD2
clone_size: -
v_call: TRBV2
cdr3_nt: TGTGCCAGTGGCCCCGGGACTAGCGGGAGGCCCCCCCAGTATTTT
cdr3_aa: CASGPGTSGRPPQYF

j_call: TRBJ2-3
d_call: TRBD2
clone_size: -
v_call: TRBV27
cdr3_nt: TGTGCCAGCAGTGGGCGGACTAGCGGGTTCGGATGCGCGTATTTT
cdr3_aa: CASSGRTSGFGCAYF

j_call: TRBJ1-1
d_call: TRBD1
clone_size: -
v_call: TRBV12-3/TRBV12-4
cdr3_nt: TGTGCCAGCAGCCCCCAGGGGGGGCGGGGGGCTTTCTTT
cdr3_aa: CASSPQGGRGAFF

j_call: TRBJ2-1
d_call: -
clone_size: few
v_call: TRBV12-3/TRBV12-4
cdr3_nt: TGTGCCAGCAGTTTGGGCCTCACAGGGAAGAATGAGCAGTTCTTC
cdr3_aa: CASSLGLTGKNEQFF

j_call: TRBJ2-7
d_call: -
clone_size: -
v_call: TRBV5-1
cdr3_nt: TGCGCCAGCAGGTTTCTAAGGGACGGACCCTACGAGCAGTACTTC
cdr3_aa: CASRFLRDGPYEQYF

j_call: TRBJ2-3
d_call: TRBD2
clone_size: few
v_call: TRBV5-1
cdr3_nt: TGCGCCAGCAGCTTGGGCGGGACTAGCGGGACAACTAGCACAGATACGCAGTATTTT
cdr3_aa: CASSLGGTSGTTSTDTQYF

j_call: TRBJ1-4
d_call: TRBD1
clone_size: -
v_call: TRBV4-1
cdr3_nt: TGCGCCAGCAGCCCAGAAGGGACAGGGGCTGAAAAACTGTTTTTT
cdr3_aa: CASSPEGTGAEKLFF

j_call: TRBJ2-3
d_call: -
clone_size: -
v_call: TRBV7-7
cdr3_nt: TGTGCCAGCAGCTCTCGGACAGTCAGATACGCGTATTTT
cdr3_aa: CASSSRTVRYAYF

j_call: TRBJ2-6
d_call: TRBD2
clone_size: few
v_call: TRBV20-1
cdr3_nt: TGCAGTGCGAAAAGCGGGATTGATAAACGAAGCTCTGGGGCCAACGTCCTGACTTTC
cdr3_aa: CSAKSGIDKRSSGANVLTF

j_call: TRBJ2-7
d_call: -
clone_size: few
v_call: TRBV7-2
cdr3_nt: TGTGCCAGCAGCTTAGGTGTCGCCTACGAGCAGTACTTC
cdr3_aa: CASSLGVAYEQYF

j_call: TRBJ1-4
d_call: -
clone_size: few
v_call: TRBV7-9
cdr3_nt: TGTGCCAGCAGCTTTAAGGGTGGTGGAACTAATGAAAAACTGTTTTTT
cdr3_aa: CASSFKGGGTNEKLFF

j_call: TRBJ2-7
d_call: -
clone_size: once
v_call: TRBV7-8
cdr3_nt: TGTGCCAGCAGACTACGGGACAAACCCTACGAGCAGTACTTC
cdr3_aa: CASRLRDKPYEQYF

j_call: TRBJ1-6
d_call: TRBD1
clone_size: -
v_call: TRBV7-9
cdr3_nt: TGTGCCAGCAGCGTCGGGACAGGGAGAAATTCACCCCTCCACTTT
cdr3_aa: CASSVGTGRNSPLHF

j_call: TRBJ1-2
d_call: TRBD1
clone_size: few
v_call: TRBV12-3/TRBV12-4
cdr3_nt: TGTGCCAGCAGTGTCGCCAGGGGGCCTGGCTACACCTTC
cdr3_aa: CASSVARGPGYTF

j_call: TRBJ2-1
d_call: TRBD2
clone_size: few
v_call: TRBV29-1
cdr3_nt: TGCAGCGTACACCGAACGGGACGGCCGGGACTAGCGGTTAGCTCCTACAATGAGCAGTTCTTC
cdr3_aa: CSVHRTGRPGLAVSSYNEQFF

j_call: TRBJ2-6
d_call: -
clone_size: few
v_call: TRBV9
cdr3_nt: TGTGCCAGCAGCGTAGGATCAGGAGAAATTGGGGCCAACGTCCTGACTTTC
cdr3_aa: CASSVGSGEIGANVLTF

j_call: TRBJ2-1
d_call: TRBD1
clone_size: few
v_call: TRBV12-3/TRBV12-4
cdr3_nt: TGTGCCAGCACTCGGACAGGGCTGGACAATGAGCAGTTCTTC
cdr3_aa: CASTRTGLDNEQFF

j_call: TRBJ2-7
d_call: -
clone_size: -
v_call: TRBV2
cdr3_nt: TGTGCCAGCAAGCAGGAGGGGGCTAGCTACGAGCAGTACTTC
cdr3_aa: CASKQEGASYEQYF

j_call: TRBJ2-7
d_call: -
clone_size: few
v_call: TRBV7-9
cdr3_nt: TGTGCCAGCAGCTGGGTGGACACACTCTACGAGCAGTACTTC
cdr3_aa: CASSWVDTLYEQYF

j_call: TRBJ1-1
d_call: TRBD1
clone_size: -
v_call: TRBV27
cdr3_nt: TGTGCCACTAGACAGGGGAGCGCCCCGAATGAAGCTTTCTTT
cdr3_aa: CATRQGSAPNEAFF